This TCR beta chain was observed in a study of CD8 T cells in ankylosing spondylitis. One entry per CDR3 protein, called by TCRdb with MiXCR from the 5' RACE reads. Of 300,000 to 350,000 distinct CDR3 sequences detected, about a fifth appear once; the ten largest clones hold roughly 3.6%. V was shortened by 1 base and J by 4 bases, with 14 bases between the two germline ends. CDR1 is DFQATT, CDR2 SNEGSKA, per germline (reference sequence). This CDR3 has 15 amino acids. The J gene is TRBJ2-1, the V gene TRBV20-1; D is possibly TRBD1 or TRBD2 (5 bases each). The TCR comes from a female donor with ankylosing spondylitis or in good health (not recorded which). The material sequenced was blood, either unsorted or a sorted T cell fraction (not recorded which). The CDR3, as DNA: TGCAGTGCTAGAGTCCCCCGGGGCAGATACAATGAGCAGTTCTTC. As protein: CSARVPRGRYNEQFF.